Below, one T cell receptor beta chain is given with its context. The authors reverse transcribed roughly 0.5 to 1 ug RNA with random hexamers. With immunoSEQ multiplex PCR, TCR beta CDR3 was amplified across 54 Vbeta and 13 Jbeta. TCRdb re-called the immunoSEQ multiplex PCR reads through MiXCR, storing one row per CDR3 protein. The data hold some 65,000 distinct CDR3 sequences, with 94% observed a single time. This record comes from a study of CD8 T cells in Susac syndrome. Sequencing targeted TCR beta in T cells from blood (CD8+ and CD4+). Trimming removed 7 bases at V and 0 bases at J, with 10 bases between. There are 14 residues in the CDR3. Germline V gives CDR1 MNHEY, CDR2 SVGAGI.

The genes are TRBV6-5 and TRBJ2-1, with D possibly matching TRBD2 (6 bases). Sequencing was carried out using CD8+ T cells from PBMCs. This TCR came from a human donor with multiple sclerosis. The CDR3 region has the DNA TGTGCCAGCACCGGGAGCAGCTCCTACAATGAGCAGTTCTTC. Translating it yields CASTGSSSYNEQFF.